This T cell receptor (beta chain) was identified during a study of response to subunit inactivated influenza vaccine. Each CDR3 protein gets one entry after TCRdb re-called the RT-PCR reads with MiXCR. The data contain about 530,000 distinct CDR3 sequences, 12% of them singletons. The sample holds a few counts of this clonotype. Germline V gives CDR1 SGHTA, CDR2 FQGNSA. This CDR3 region has 14 residues. V shed 3 bases and J 4 bases; nucleotides not matched to a gene: 3. This chain connects TRBV7-2 to TRBJ2-3; TRBD1 agrees at 8 bases. Sequencing was performed on PBMCs from blood, taken on the day of vaccination. The TCR was taken from a man in his fifties or sixties who received an inactivated influenza vaccine. In nucleotides, the CDR3 is TGTGCCAGCAGCTTCGACAGGGGCTCAGATACGCAGTATTTT. This gives the protein CASSFDRGSDTQYF.